This paragraph reports one TCR beta chain. The target antigen is unknown. This record belongs to a study of CD8+ T cells in alopecia areata. Following extraction, RNA underwent reverse transcription to cDNA, which served as the sequencing template. Method: immunoSEQ multiplex PCR; TCRdb's copy keeps in-frame clones and lacks some. The data contain some 110,000 clones, about 60% of them singletons. The CDR3 has 12 amino acids. V was shortened by 5 bases and J by 4 bases, with 11 bases between the two germline ends. CDR1 is SQVTM and CDR2 is ANQGSEA in the germline V gene. Researchers picked out CD4+ and CD8+ T cells from PBMCs by sorting. Overall study findings and caveats: Lesional tissue from the scalp (especially in alopecia totalis/universalis) showed higher clonality than normal scalp. Sequences from scalp samples also cover resident alphabeta T cells of normal skin.

The sample comprised CD4+ T cells sorted from blood. This chain uses TRBV29-1 with TRBJ1-2; possibly TRBD1 for D (5 bases). The sequence was collected from a human donor in good health. CDR3 protein: CSVIQEIYGYTF. The CDR3 DNA reads as TGCAGCGTTATACAGGAGATCTATGGCTACACCTTC.